These 4 T cell receptor beta chains originate from one sample sequenced in a study of blood T cell repertoires in COVID-19. The protocol was immunoSEQ multiplex PCR, while the TCRdb copy is restricted to in-frame clones and leaves out a portion. This sample has 70,000 or so clones, with around nine tenths found just once. The sequenced sample was peripheral blood. The receptors derive from a human donor in a cohort sampled during active COVID-19.

This clone occurred once. One end of the junction is discordant with germline, which a read error may explain. In nucleotides, the CDR3 is TGTGCCAGCAGTCGCCGGGACAACTTC. Translated, it gives CASSRRDNF. The chain joins TRBV12-3 or TRBV12-4 to TRBJ2-5; tentatively, D is TRBD1 (6 bases). This CDR3 has 9 amino acids.

The sample holds one count of this clone. The V and J genes are TRBV9 and TRBJ1-1, with D unclear. Germline lookup yields CDR1 SGDLS and CDR2 YYNGEE. The CDR3 has 13 residues. The V gene lost 5 bases and the J gene lost 0 bases, with 8 bases spanning the gap. DNA for the CDR3: TGTGCCAGCAGTGGAACTATGAACACTGAAGCTTTCTTT. This gives the protein CASSGTMNTEAFF.

The CDR3 is CASSIVFGRSTEAFF. The CDR3 nucleotides read TGTGCCAGTAGTATAGTGTTCGGGAGGAGCACTGAAGCTTTCTTT. The J gene is TRBJ1-1, the V gene TRBV19; D gene unclear. The CDR3 is 15 residues long. The V gene lost 1 base and the J gene lost 4 bases, with 13 bases spanning the gap. CDR1 is LNHDA and CDR2 is SQIVND in the germline V gene (reference sequence).

The J gene is TRBJ2-3, the V gene TRBV11-2; 10 positions match TRBD2. Germline V lookup: CDR1 SGHAT, CDR2 FQNNGV. The V segment lost 6 bases and the J segment 7 bases; nucleotides outside the gene matches: 13. CDR3 length equals 16 residues. The CDR3 nucleotides are TGTGCCAGCAGTGGACTAGCGGACCTTTGGGGGCATACGCAGTATTTT. Protein sequence: CASSGLADLWGHTQYF.